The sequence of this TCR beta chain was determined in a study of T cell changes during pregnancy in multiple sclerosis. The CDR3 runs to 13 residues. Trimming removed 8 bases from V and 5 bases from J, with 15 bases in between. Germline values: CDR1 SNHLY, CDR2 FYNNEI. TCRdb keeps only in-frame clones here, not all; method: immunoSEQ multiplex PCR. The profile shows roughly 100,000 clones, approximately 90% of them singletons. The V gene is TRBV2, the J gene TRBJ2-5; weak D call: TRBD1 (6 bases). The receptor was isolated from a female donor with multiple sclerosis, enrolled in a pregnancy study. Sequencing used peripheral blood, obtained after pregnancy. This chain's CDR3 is CASSVDSRETQYF. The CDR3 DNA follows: TGTGCCAGCTCGGTGGACAGTAGGGAGACCCAGTACTTC.